These 28 T cell receptor beta chains were all obtained from the same sample, sequenced in a study of CD8+CD57+ T cells in acquired aplastic anemia. CDR3 and TCR beta VDJ profiling relied on genomic DNA as the template. TCRdb re-analysed the reads in MiXCR, keeping a single row per CDR3 protein. The data show around 150,000 distinct CDR3 sequences, roughly 50% seen once. Sequencing involved patients with CD8+CD57+ cell expansion previously shown by flow cytometry. Sequencing input: sorted CD4+, CD8+, or CD8+CD57+ T cells (not recorded which) from PBMCs. The receptor set was obtained from a human donor with aplastic anemia.

About this clonotype: A much larger clone is a single base away; this may be a read error. The rearrangement uses TRBV2 and TRBJ1-1, with D unresolved. This CDR3 has 14 amino acids. Germline loops: CDR1 SNHLY, CDR2 FYNNEI. The DNA of the CDR3 is TGTGCCAGCAGCCTGGGGATAATGAACACTGGAGCTTTCTTT. Translated, it gives CASSLGIMNTGAFF. The full variable domain, in which reference TRBV2 and TRBJ1-1 provide the parts outside the CDR3, is EPEVTQTPSHQVTQMGQEVILRCVPISNHLYFYWYRQILGQKVEFLVSFYNNEISEKSEIFDDQFSVERPDGSNFTLKIRSTKLEDSAMYFCASSLGIMNTGAFFGQGTRLTVV.

The chain has TRBV5-1 and TRBJ1-3; D is unresolved. CDR3 length: 13 residues. Germline V CDR1 and CDR2: SGHRS, YFSETQ. The germline V and J ends were trimmed by 3 bases and 2 bases, with 6 bases remaining between them. The CDR3 sequence is CASSWTAGNTIYF. DNA for the CDR3: TGCGCCAGCAGCTGGACCGCTGGAAACACCATATATTTT.

There are a few counts of this clonotype. This rearrangement joins TRBV3-1 to TRBJ1-1; possible D gene TRBD1, 5 bases. Trimming removed 1 base from V and 6 bases from J, with 12 bases in between. The CDR3 is 14 amino acids. Per the germline V gene, CDR1 is LGHDT and CDR2 is YNNKEL (reference sequence). The CDR3 region is CASSQVAGTAEAFF. The CDR3, as DNA: TGTGCCAGCAGCCAAGTAGCGGGGACTGCTGAAGCTTTCTTT.

This clonotype has just a few counts. The chain recombines TRBV20-1 with TRBJ2-7; 7 bases are a match to TRBD1. Germline V gives CDR1 DFQATT, CDR2 SNEGSKA (reference sequence). The CDR3 length is 13 residues. J was trimmed by 5 bases and V by 5 bases; bases with no gene match: 9. CDR3 in DNA: TGCAGTGCTCCCAGCGTAGGGGGCCACGAGCAGTACTTC. It yields the protein CSAPSVGGHEQYF.

Notes on this clonotype: At one boundary the junction diverges from the germline segment, which might be a read error. The chain links TRBV24-1 to TRBJ2-1; maybe TRBD2 (5 bases). The CDR3 length is 15 residues. The germline gives CDR1 KGHDR, CDR2 SFDVKD. CDR3: CASSEAARPYNEQFF. Written as DNA, the CDR3 is TGTGCCAGCAGTGAAGCGGCTCGCCCGTACAATGAGCAGTTCTTC.

This chain links TRBV27 with TRBJ2-2, with 8 bases fitting TRBD1. V was clipped by 8 bases and J by 5 bases; unmatched bases: 7. The germline V gene has CDR1 MNHEY and CDR2 SMNVEV (reference sequence). The CDR3 totals 14 residues. The CDR3 is CASGRTGRTGELFF. In nucleotides, the CDR3 is TGTGCCAGCGGGAGGACAGGGCGGACCGGGGAGCTGTTTTTT.

This clonotype was found many times. The chain recombines TRBV7-6 with TRBJ1-2; 12 nucleotides agree with TRBD1. CDR1 is SGHVS and CDR2 is FNYEAQ in the germline V gene. This CDR3 region has 14 residues. The J segment lost 7 bases and the V segment lost 1 base, leaving 1 base of the junction unmatched. The CDR3 loop is CASSLEGQGAGYTF. In DNA, the CDR3 is TGTGCCAGCAGCTTAGAGGGACAGGGGGCTGGCTACACCTTC.

The chain uses TRBV20-1 and TRBJ2-7; no clear D gene. The CDR3 spans 13 residues. The germline CDR1 and CDR2 sequences are DFQATT and SNEGSKA (reference sequence). The V gene lost 2 bases and the J gene lost 3 bases, with 11 bases spanning the gap. In DNA form, the CDR3 reads TGCAGTGCTAGAAGGGCCGAAGACTACGAGCAGTACTTC. Protein: CSARRAEDYEQYF.

This clonotype appeared a few times. The chain uses TRBV7-8 and TRBJ2-5; D may correspond to TRBD1 or TRBD2 (6 bases each). Germline V gives CDR1 SGHVS, CDR2 FQNEAQ. Trimming cost V 2 bases and J 0 bases, with 19 bases left between them. The CDR3 is 18 residues long. The CDR3 loop reads CASSLLPWGAQYQETQYF. The CDR3 bases are TGTGCCAGCAGCTTACTCCCTTGGGGGGCTCAGTACCAAGAGACCCAGTACTTC.

Remarks on this clonotype: A read error may explain this, as a much larger clone is one base away. The rearrangement joins TRBV9 to TRBJ1-3; maybe TRBD1 (6 bases). Looked up from germline, CDR1 is SGDLS and CDR2 is YYNGEE. The CDR3 spans 15 residues. The CDR3 nucleotides are TGTGCCAGCAGCGTCGATGGGGGCTCTAGAAACACCATATATTTT. Its translation is CASSVDGGSRNTIYF.

V usage is TRBV27 and J usage is TRBJ1-2; D is unresolved. CDR3 size: 14 residues. The ends were cut back, 4 bases at V and 8 bases at J, with 17 bases in the middle. CDR1 is MNHEY and CDR2 is SMNVEV in the germline V gene (reference sequence). The CDR3 DNA reads as TGTGCCAGCAGTTCGAGCCAGGACGGGTGGGGCTACACCTTC. Amino acids: CASSSSQDGWGYTF.

The sample holds many counts of this clonotype. The gene calls are TRBV25-1 and TRBJ1-1; D ambiguous. This CDR3 spans 14 amino acids. V was clipped by 2 bases and J by 0 bases, with 7 bases between them. CDR1 is MGHDK, CDR2 SYGVNS, per germline. CDR3 sequence reads: CASSETDMNTEAFF. The CDR3 DNA is TGTGCCAGCAGTGAAACGGATATGAACACTGAAGCTTTCTTT. The variable domain in full, completed from reference TRBV25-1 and TRBJ1-1, reads EADIYQTPRYLVIGTGKKITLECSQTMGHDKMYWYQQDPGMELHLIHYSYGVNSTEKGDLSSESTVSRIRTEHFPLTLESARPSHTSQYLCASSETDMNTEAFFGQGTRLTVV.

This clonotype was seen at least ten times. V usage is TRBV11-2 and J usage is TRBJ2-7; the D gene is possibly TRBD2 (6 bases). V lost 5 bases to trimming and J lost 4 bases, with 21 bases between them. The germline V gene encodes CDR1 SGHAT and CDR2 FQNNGV. This CDR3 spans 16 amino acids. Written as DNA, the CDR3 is TGTGCCAGCAGCCAGGGAGTCCCGGGACTTGAGTACGAGCAGTACTTC. It specifies CASSQGVPGLEYEQYF.

In the case of this clonotype: Just one base apart from a much larger clone, this may be a read error. The chain recombines TRBV7-2 with TRBJ2-3; TRBD2 is a possible D gene (5 bases). V was clipped by 0 bases and J by 4 bases, with 14 bases between them. This CDR3 has 16 residues. CDR1 and CDR2 from the germline V gene are SGHTA and FQGNSA. The CDR3 here is CASSLARGTSPDTQYF. In DNA form, the CDR3 reads TGTGCCAGCAGCTTAGCCCGGGGAACATCGCCAGATACGCAGTATTTT. Full variable domain (missing parts from reference TRBV7-2 and TRBJ2-3): GAGVSQSPSNKVTEKGKDVELRCDPISGHTALYWYRQSLGQGLEFLIYFQGNSAPDKSGLPSDRFSAERTGGSVSTLTIQRTQQEDSAVYLCASSLARGTSPDTQYFGPGTRLTVL.

The V call is TRBV10-3, the J call TRBJ1-5; D remains unclear. The CDR3 is 14 amino acids. The germline gives CDR1 ENHRY, CDR2 SYGVKD. Between the trimmed V and J ends, which lost 5 bases and 5 bases, there was a span of 13 bases. The CDR3 DNA reads as TGTGCCATCAGTCGGGATGGTTTAGATCAGCCCCAGCATTTT. Translating gives CAISRDGLDQPQHF.

This chain uses TRBV7-2 with TRBJ1-1; D gene uncertain. CDR1 is SGHTA, CDR2 FQGNSA, per germline. The V and J ends lost 2 bases and 4 bases respectively, with 8 bases between them. The CDR3 loop spans 13 amino acids. The CDR3 region is CASSLNPGTEAFF. The CDR3, as DNA: TGTGCCAGCAGCTTAAACCCTGGCACTGAAGCTTTCTTT.

The CDR3 is CASSLNGFTEAFF. The DNA of the CDR3 is TGTGCCAGCAGCTTAAATGGGTTCACTGAAGCTTTCTTT. J is TRBJ1-1 and V is TRBV7-3; no clear D gene. CDR3 size: 13 residues. The ends were cut back, 1 base at V and 4 bases at J, with 7 bases in the middle. Germline CDR1 SGHTA, CDR2 FQGTGA.

This clonotype was seen ten or more times. V gene TRBV10-3 combines with J gene TRBJ1-2, with 8 bases identical to TRBD1. The CDR3 covers 13 residues. Germline assignment: CDR1 ENHRY and CDR2 SYGVKD. Trimming removed 8 bases from V and 8 bases from J; junction bases left unmatched: 10. The CDR3: CAIASQGAQGYTF. CDR3 DNA: TGTGCCATCGCTTCCCAGGGGGCGCAGGGCTACACCTTC.

This clonotype was seen once. The chain has TRBV4-3 and TRBJ2-7; D unresolved. The V gene's germline CDR1 is LGHNA and CDR2 YSLEER. V was pared by 4 bases and J by 4 bases, with 11 bases between. The CDR3 contains 13 residues. CDR3: CASSLLQEYEQYF. As DNA, the CDR3 is TGCGCCAGCAGCCTACTCCAGGAGTACGAGCAGTACTTC.

The chain links TRBV6-7 to TRBJ2-7; the D gene could be TRBD1 or TRBD2 (7 bases each). TRBV6-7 is an open reading frame whose function is uncertain. Trimming took 1 base from V and 0 from J, leaving 16 bases between them. The CDR3 runs 17 residues. Written as DNA, the CDR3 is TGTGCCAGCAGTTACTTTCGTCAGGGGGGGAGCTCCTACGAGCAGTACTTC. This sequence encodes CASSYFRQGGSSYEQYF.

This clonotype has a single count. A much larger clone is a single base away; this may be a read error. The CDR3 DNA sequence: TGTGCCAGCGGCTACCCTGAGGGGGGCGAGTATGGCTACACCTTC. Encoded protein: CASGYPEGGEYGYTF. This chain joins TRBV5-5 and TRBJ1-2; possibly TRBD1 for D (6 bases). V was shortened by 7 bases and J by 5 bases, with 21 bases between the two germline ends. The CDR3 length is 15 residues. Germline loops: CDR1 SGHKS, CDR2 YYEKEE (reference sequence).

The chain is built from TRBV19 and TRBJ1-5, with D uncertain. The germline CDR1 and CDR2 sequences are LNHDA and SQIVND (reference sequence). V was pared by 8 bases and J by 6 bases, with 14 bases between. The CDR3 runs 13 residues. The CDR3 sequence: CASATGSPQPQHF. In DNA, the CDR3 is TGTGCCAGTGCCACGGGGTCTCCTCAGCCCCAGCATTTT.

This clonotype was detected many times. The V and J genes are TRBV6-1 and TRBJ2-7; D is ambiguous. In germline, CDR1 is MNHNS, CDR2 SASEGT. Trimming stripped 7 bases from V and 1 base from J, with 14 bases between. CDR3 length: 14 residues. The CDR3 sequence: CASKGPTRSYEQYF. Written as DNA, the CDR3 is TGTGCCAGCAAAGGGCCTACCCGTTCCTACGAGCAGTACTTC.

This clonotype was observed at least ten times. V is TRBV19 and J is TRBJ2-7; 12 nucleotides agree with TRBD2. The V gene's germline CDR1 is LNHDA and CDR2 SQIVND (reference sequence). This CDR3 is built from 22 residues. V dropped 1 base and J dropped 5; count of bases not matched to a gene: 24. The CDR3 DNA follows: TGTGCCAGTAGTATAGCAGGACTGGAACAGGAGCTGACTAGCGGGAGATACGACGAGCAGTACTTC. As protein: CASSIAGLEQELTSGRYDEQYF.

This clonotype was observed at least ten times. One end of the junction varies from germline; a read error may be responsible. This chain connects TRBV2 to TRBJ1-5, with TRBD1 as a possible D gene (6 bases). Germline V lookup: CDR1 SNHLY, CDR2 FYNNEI. The CDR3 consists of 15 residues. The CDR3 protein is CASREGGAARGCQHF. Here the CDR3 DNA reads TGTGCCAGCAGAGAAGGGGGAGCTGCCAGGGGTTGCCAGCATTTT.

The genes are TRBV9 and TRBJ2-1; 12 nucleotides line up with TRBD2. After removal of 0 bases from V and 7 bases from J, the junction contained 5 bases not matched to a gene. CDR3 length: 16 residues. Per the germline V gene, CDR1 is SGDLS and CDR2 is YYNGEE. CDR3: CASSVGSSGRGNEQFF. The CDR3 DNA reads as TGTGCCAGCAGCGTAGGGTCTAGCGGGAGGGGTAATGAGCAGTTCTTC.

This clonotype was seen many times. V is TRBV29-1 and J is TRBJ2-5; TRBD2 might be the D (5 bases). Germline lookup yields CDR1 SQVTM and CDR2 ANQGSEA. Trimming shortened V by 3 bases and J by 5 bases, and 16 bases separated the two germline ends. The CDR3 is 14 amino acids. The CDR3 loop is CSVDGWAGEETQYF. DNA of the CDR3: TGCAGCGTTGACGGCTGGGCTGGGGAGGAGACCCAGTACTTC.

The chain joins TRBV20-1 to TRBJ2-5; TRBD1 agrees at 7 bases. V gave up 0 bases and J gave up 5 bases; unmatched junction bases: 12. The CDR3 totals 16 residues. In germline, CDR1 is DFQATT, CDR2 SNEGSKA (reference sequence). The CDR3 DNA follows: TGCAGTGCTAGAGATCTCCAGAAGACAGGGATCGAGACCCAGTACTTC. Its translation is CSARDLQKTGIETQYF.